The 5 T cell receptor beta chains below all came from one sample that was sequenced in a study of cytomegalovirus exposure and HLA in healthy donors. The PCR employed 60 Vbeta primers together with 13 Jbeta primers. Some clones are missing from TCRdb's copy, which holds only in-frame ones; the method was immunoSEQ multiplex PCR. In all, the sample yields fewer than 150,000 clones. Sequencing was performed on PBMCs. The receptors were sampled from a woman aged 60-75 years in good health and CMV-seronegative.

V and J are TRBV2 and TRBJ2-1, with 11 nucleotides matching TRBD2. The trim removed 5 bases at V and 12 bases at J, leaving 3 bases unmatched. There are 12 residues in the CDR3. Germline CDR1 and CDR2: SNHLY and FYNNEI. This chain's CDR3 is CASSPTSGVQFF. Written as DNA, the CDR3 is TGTGCCAGCAGTCCGACTAGCGGGGTGCAGTTCTTC. Using reference TRBV2 and TRBJ2-1 for the parts outside the CDR3, the full variable domain is EPEVTQTPSHQVTQMGQEVILRCVPISNHLYFYWYRQILGQKVEFLVSFYNNEISEKSEIFDDQFSVERPDGSNFTLKIRSTKLEDSAMYFCASSPTSGVQFFGPGTRLTVL.

About this clone: One end of the junction varies from germline; a read error may be responsible. The chain employs TRBV7-7 and TRBJ2-5; no definite D call. The CDR3 length is 11 residues. Germline loops: CDR1 SSHAT, CDR2 FNYEAQ (reference sequence). Here the CDR3 reads CASSFGETQYF. CDR3 nucleotide sequence: TGTGCTAGCAGCTTTGGCGAGACCCAGTACTTC.

The genes are TRBV20-1 and TRBJ2-1; the match to TRBD2 covers 14 bases. The V segment lost 6 bases and the J segment 12 bases; nucleotides outside the gene matches: 1. Germline V gene lookup returns CDR1 DFQATT and CDR2 SNEGSKA (reference sequence). The CDR3 extends over 11 amino acids. The CDR3 nucleotides are TGCAGTGCAGGACTAGCGGGAGGGCAGTTCTTC. This encodes CSAGLAGGQFF.

The rearrangement uses TRBV5-8 and TRBJ1-5, with 11 bases aligning to TRBD1. Germline trimming cut 8 bases from V and 1 base from J; bases unmatched to any gene: 17. The CDR3 totals 19 residues. Looked up from germline, CDR1 is SGHTS and CDR2 is YDEGEE. As DNA, the CDR3 is TGTGCCAGTCTAGGAGCGGGACAGGGGGATAAGAGGAGCAATCAGCCCCAGCATTTT. This codes for CASLGAGQGDKRSNQPQHF.

The chain employs TRBV7-2 and TRBJ1-5; 8 nucleotides match TRBD1. Unmatched junction bases numbered 2, after V lost 3 bases and J lost 4 bases. CDR1 is SGHTA, CDR2 FQGNSA, per germline. This CDR3 has 14 amino acids. The CDR3 coding sequence is TGTGCCAGCAGCTTCAGGGGGCGGAATCAGCCCCAGCATTTT. Residues: CASSFRGRNQPQHF.